These 20 T cell receptor beta chains were sequenced from one sample in a study of beta chain features in type 1 diabetes. Study-level points and caveats: Type 1 diabetes patients had TCRB CDR3s that were shorter (moderately but significantly so) in all four CD4+ subsets.

Expressed TCRB transcripts were sequenced after all isolated RNA was converted to cDNA. Method: immunoSEQ multiplex PCR; TCRdb's copy keeps in-frame clones and lacks some. Of roughly 130,000 clones listed, about 16% are singletons. These receptors have no known antigen. The source material was central memory CD4+ T cells from blood. The source is a man aged 25 to 40 with type 1 diabetes.

The genes are TRBV7-2 and TRBJ2-3; D uncertain. Per the germline V gene, CDR1 is SGHTA and CDR2 is FQGNSA. Trimming removed 5 bases at V and 6 bases at J, with 18 bases between. This CDR3 is built from 15 residues. The CDR3 is CASSPRQDRADTQYF. The CDR3, as DNA: TGTGCCAGCAGCCCACGCCAGGATCGGGCCGATACGCAGTATTTT.

In its sample, this clone was seen a few times. V gene TRBV9 combines with J gene TRBJ1-1, with 7 positions matching TRBD1. The CDR3 is 14 residues long. Unmatched junction bases numbered 3, after V lost 3 bases and J lost 1 base. The germline V gene has CDR1 SGDLS and CDR2 YYNGEE. The CDR3 DNA follows: TGTGCCAGCAGCGGGGGACAGCCGAACACTGAAGCTTTCTTT. Encoded protein: CASSGGQPNTEAFF.

This clone was seen a handful of times. The chain employs TRBV4-2 and TRBJ2-7; tentative D call: TRBD1 (6 bases). This CDR3 spans 15 amino acids. Germline values: CDR1 LGHNA, CDR2 YNFKEQ. V gave up 0 bases and J gave up 5 bases, with 14 bases separating them. The DNA for the CDR3 is TGTGCCAGCAGCCAAGATTCGGCAGGGGACAACGAGCAGTACTTC. Translation: CASSQDSAGDNEQYF.

The chain employs TRBV5-6 and TRBJ2-5; 8 bases map to TRBD1. The V segment lost 2 bases and the J segment 2 bases; nucleotides outside the gene matches: 5. The CDR3 has 15 residues. Germline CDR1 and CDR2: SGHDT and YYEEEE. Here the CDR3 DNA reads TGTGCCAGCAGCTTCCGACAGGGGAGGCAAGAGACCCAGTACTTC. Protein sequence: CASSFRQGRQETQYF.

This clone has just a few counts. The chain joins TRBV9 to TRBJ1-1, with 9 bases aligning to TRBD1. The CDR3 length is 14 residues. Germline V gives CDR1 SGDLS, CDR2 YYNGEE. V was pared by 2 bases and J by 5 bases, with 4 bases of the junction left unmatched. Here the CDR3 reads CASSVLTGGTEAFF. CDR3 bases: TGTGCCAGCAGCGTGCTGACAGGGGGGACTGAAGCTTTCTTT.

The CDR3 reads CASSLVTGVIETQYF. For the CDR3, the DNA is TGTGCCAGCAGCTTGGTAACCGGGGTGATAGAGACCCAGTACTTC. This chain uses TRBV5-4 with TRBJ2-5; tentatively, D is TRBD2 (5 bases). This CDR3 spans 15 amino acids. Per the germline V gene, CDR1 is SGHNT and CDR2 is YYREEE (reference sequence). The V end lost 0 bases, the J end lost 4 bases, and 13 bases lay between the germline ends.

The genes are TRBV5-1 and TRBJ2-1; a possible D gene is TRBD1 (6 bases). The germline V and J ends were trimmed by 6 bases and 5 bases, with 15 bases remaining between them. This CDR3 comprises 14 residues. Germline CDR1 is SGHRS and CDR2 is YFSETQ. This CDR3 is CASTRGEVNNEQFF. The CDR3 coding sequence is TGCGCCAGCACCAGGGGTGAGGTTAACAATGAGCAGTTCTTC.

This clone was picked up a small number of times. CDR3 coding DNA: TGTGCCAGCAGCTTAGCGGATACAGATACGCAGTATTTT. It specifies CASSLADTDTQYF. This chain joins TRBV7-9 and TRBJ2-3; D is unresolved. The CDR3 sequence is 13 residues long. V lost 0 bases and J 3 bases, leaving 4 bases between the germline ends. Germline V gene lookup returns CDR1 SEHNR and CDR2 FQNEAQ (reference sequence).

Within the sample, this clone is medium-sized (0.01 to 0.1%). The V and J genes are TRBV7-9 and TRBJ2-1; no definite D call. CDR1 SEHNR and CDR2 FQNEAQ come from the germline V gene (reference sequence). V dropped 0 bases and J dropped 8 bases, with 5 bases sitting between them. The CDR3 is 12 residues long. The CDR3 spells CASSLADDEQFF. Here the CDR3 DNA reads TGTGCCAGCAGCTTAGCTGACGATGAGCAGTTCTTC.

This clone was detected a few times. A much larger clone sits a single nucleotide away, making a read error possible. The chain joins TRBV30 to TRBJ2-3; TRBD2 might be the D (6 bases). The germline V gene encodes CDR1 GTSNPN and CDR2 SVGIG (reference sequence). V gave up 5 bases and J gave up 7 bases, with 16 bases separating them. The CDR3 contains 13 residues. The chain's CDR3 is CAWARGTDHTQYF. In nucleotides, the CDR3 is TGTGCCTGGGCCCGCGGGACCGACCATACGCAGTATTTT.

The V call is TRBV5-4, the J call TRBJ1-1, with a possible D match to TRBD1 (6 bases). The CDR3 is made up of 13 amino acids. CDR1 and CDR2 (germline): SGHNT, YYREEE (reference sequence). V was shortened by 4 bases and J by 4 bases, with 11 bases between the two germline ends. The DNA of the CDR3 is TGTGCCAGCAGCACAGGGTTAGGCACTGAAGCTTTCTTT. Translation: CASSTGLGTEAFF.

This chain uses TRBV29-1 with TRBJ1-3; D ambiguous. The CDR3 loop spans 12 amino acids. Germline CDR1 reads SQVTM; CDR2 reads ANQGSEA. With 2 bases removed from V and 1 base from J, the gap between germline ends came to 3 bases. The chain's CDR3 is CSVEQSGNTIYF. Here the CDR3 DNA reads TGCAGCGTTGAACAGTCTGGAAACACCATATATTTT. Drawing the rest from reference TRBV29-1 and TRBJ1-3, the complete variable domain is SAVISQKPSRDICQRGTSLTIQCQVDSQVTMMFWYRQQPGQSLTLIATANQGSEATYESGFVIDKFPISRPNLTFSTLTVSNMSPEDSSIYLCSVEQSGNTIYFGEGSWLTVV.

This clone was detected ten times or more. The genes are TRBV30 and TRBJ1-5; TRBD1 agrees at 7 bases. The CDR3 is made up of 14 amino acids. The germline gives CDR1 GTSNPN, CDR2 SVGIG (reference sequence). The V segment lost 4 bases and the J segment 0 bases; nucleotides outside the gene matches: 3. The CDR3 sequence is CAWTSGGSNQPQHF. The CDR3 region has the DNA TGTGCCTGGACCTCAGGGGGTAGCAATCAGCCCCAGCATTTT.

Details on this clone: The same CDR3 can be traced to other DNA sequences in this sample. CDR3 amino acids: CASSLVRDRGYNEQFF. CDR3 DNA sequence: TGTGCCAGCAGCTTAGTCCGGGACAGGGGTTACAATGAGCAGTTCTTC. The chain has TRBV7-2 and TRBJ2-1; TRBD1 matches 10 bases. The CDR3 sequence is 16 residues long. The junction had 4 bases not matched to a gene; V was cut back by 1 base and J by 4 bases. CDR1 SGHTA and CDR2 FQGNSA come from the germline V gene.

V and J are TRBV27 and TRBJ2-2; weak D call: TRBD1 (5 bases). V lost 6 bases and J lost 1, with 6 bases in between. The CDR3 spans 13 residues. The germline V gene encodes CDR1 MNHEY and CDR2 SMNVEV (reference sequence). In DNA, the CDR3 is TGTGCCAGCAGGCAGGGGAACACCGGGGAGCTGTTTTTT. Translated, it gives CASRQGNTGELFF.

In its sample, this clone was seen many times. The chain links TRBV4-2 to TRBJ1-1; D not resolved. Germline CDR1 LGHNA, CDR2 YNFKEQ. With 4 bases removed from V and 3 bases from J, the gap between germline ends came to 15 bases. The CDR3 extends over 15 amino acids. In DNA form, the CDR3 reads TGTGCCAGCAGCCCGGGCGCTGGCCCCCACACTGAAGCTTTCTTT. Protein: CASSPGAGPHTEAFF.

This clone was recorded a few times. The rearrangement joins TRBV19 to TRBJ2-2; D is possibly TRBD2 (5 bases). Trimming stripped 6 bases from V and 6 bases from J, with 14 bases between. Germline lookup yields CDR1 LNHDA and CDR2 SQIVND (reference sequence). This CDR3 has 14 amino acids. CDR3 bases: TGTGCCAGTAGCTTTCTACACGGGGCCGGGGAGCTGTTTTTT. It is translated as CASSFLHGAGELFF.

The CDR3 DNA is TGTGCCAGCAGTGAACCCACAGGGTTGGAGACCCAGTACTTC. Amino acid sequence: CASSEPTGLETQYF. V gene TRBV25-1 combines with J gene TRBJ2-5; D may be TRBD1 (6 bases). The V end was cut by 2 bases, the J end by 5 bases, with 12 bases between. The germline CDR1 and CDR2 sequences are MGHDK and SYGVNS. The CDR3 spans 14 residues. Filled out from reference TRBV25-1 and TRBJ2-5, the complete variable domain reads EADIYQTPRYLVIGTGKKITLECSQTMGHDKMYWYQQDPGMELHLIHYSYGVNSTEKGDLSSESTVSRIRTEHFPLTLESARPSHTSQYLCASSEPTGLETQYFGPGTRLLVL.

V and J are TRBV7-2 and TRBJ2-3; 11 bases fit TRBD2. Trimming removed 5 bases from V and 3 bases from J; junction bases left unmatched: 4. Germline V gives CDR1 SGHTA, CDR2 FQGNSA. This CDR3 has 15 residues. CDR3 nucleotides: TGTGCCAGCAGCCGTAGCGGGGGGGCGACAGATACGCAGTATTTT. Translating gives CASSRSGGATDTQYF.

This clone was seen only a few times. The rearrangement uses TRBV6-6 and TRBJ2-6, with D possibly being TRBD1 (5 bases). The length of the CDR3 is 14 residues. Trimming took off 10 bases at V and 0 bases at J, with 10 bases between the two ends. Germline lookup yields CDR1 MNHNY and CDR2 SVGAGI (reference sequence). This CDR3 is CAITGPSGANVLTF. For the CDR3, the DNA is TGTGCCATCACAGGTCCCTCTGGGGCCAACGTCCTGACTTTC.